Shown below are 26 T cell receptor beta chains from a single sample sequenced in a study of T cells in localized non-small cell lung cancer (TCRdb year 2020). Library preparation employed the immunoSEQ multiplex PCR assay. TCRdb holds this immuneACCESS table with in-frame rearrangements only. Some clones are missing; in checked studies, unresolved V genes explain under half, and the rest has no known cause. In this sample the table shows tens of thousands of clones, approximately 80% of which occur a single time. The top ten clonotypes cover about two fifths of the sample. The source was peripheral blood, collected before any cancer treatment. Source of these receptors: a male donor aged 60 or older with stage II squamous cell lung carcinoma.

This clone came up once. This chain connects TRBV6-5 to TRBJ2-2; no definite D call. V shed 6 bases and J shed 4 bases, with 15 bases lying between them. The CDR3 covers 15 residues. Germline V gene lookup returns CDR1 MNHEY and CDR2 SVGAGI. For the CDR3, the DNA is TGTGCCAGCAGCCAAGAAGGGCTGGGCACCGGGGAGCTGTTTTTT. Translation gives CASSQEGLGTGELFF.

A few counts support this clone. The chain links TRBV6-5 to TRBJ1-2; D gene uncertain. The CDR3 extends over 13 amino acids. Trimming cost V 5 bases and J 5 bases, with 12 bases left between them. Looked up from germline, CDR1 is MNHEY and CDR2 is SVGAGI. As DNA, the CDR3 is TGTGCCAGCAGTCTCGACCCTGGGTATGGCTACACCTTC. This codes for CASSLDPGYGYTF.

The chain recombines TRBV5-1 with TRBJ2-3, with D uncertain. V was shortened by 4 bases and J by 1 base, with 19 bases between the two germline ends. The CDR3 is made up of 17 amino acids. CDR1 SGHRS and CDR2 YFSETQ come from the germline V gene. CDR3 sequence: CASSPARGDSGTDTQYF. DNA for the CDR3: TGCGCCAGCAGCCCCGCCCGAGGTGACTCCGGCACAGATACGCAGTATTTT.

The V gene is TRBV27, the J gene TRBJ2-3; 8 bases agree with TRBD2. CDR3 length equals 15 residues. V shed 8 bases, J shed 0 bases, and the junction held 7 bases outside the gene matches. From germline, CDR1 is MNHEY and CDR2 SMNVEV (reference sequence). CDR3 protein: CASSGGVSSTDTQYF. CDR3 nucleotides: TGTGCCAGCTCCGGGGGGGTTTCTAGCACAGATACGCAGTATTTT.

The V gene is TRBV19, the J gene TRBJ2-3, with 11 bases fitting TRBD2. The CDR3 totals 16 residues. Germline V gene lookup returns CDR1 LNHDA and CDR2 SQIVND (reference sequence). The V gene end was trimmed by 4 bases and the J gene end by 4 bases; junction bases not matched to a gene: 7. The CDR3 spells CASSTSSGRSPDTQYF. CDR3 DNA sequence: TGTGCCAGTAGTACTTCTAGCGGGAGGTCGCCAGATACGCAGTATTTT.

The chain employs TRBV6-1 and TRBJ1-4; D possibly corresponds to TRBD1 (6 bases). V was clipped by 10 bases and J by 4 bases, with 16 bases between them. The CDR3 loop spans 14 amino acids. Germline CDR1 MNHNS, CDR2 SASEGT. CDR3 loop: CATNLGQLNEKLFF. In DNA form, the CDR3 reads TGTGCCACCAACCTAGGACAGCTTAATGAAAAACTGTTTTTT.

The chain combines TRBV7-8 with TRBJ1-1; D remains ambiguous. Per germline, CDR1 SGHVS and CDR2 FQNEAQ. CDR3 size: 14 residues. The germline V and J ends were trimmed by 0 bases and 0 bases, with 5 bases remaining between them. The CDR3 loop reads CASSLASVNTEAFF. The CDR3, as DNA: TGTGCCAGCAGCTTAGCGTCAGTGAACACTGAAGCTTTCTTT.

This clone has just a few counts. The gene calls are TRBV9 and TRBJ2-5; D uncertain. The CDR3 consists of 14 residues. V was pared by 0 bases and J by 1 base, with 7 bases between. CDR1 is SGDLS, CDR2 YYNGEE, per germline. The CDR3 region has the DNA TGTGCCAGCAGCGTAGCCCCAACCCAAGAGACCCAGTACTTC. Residues: CASSVAPTQETQYF.

The chain recombines TRBV27 with TRBJ1-4, with D possibly being TRBD1 (5 bases). Trimming removed 4 bases from V and 5 bases from J, with 11 bases in between. Germline V gives CDR1 MNHEY, CDR2 SMNVEV (reference sequence). The CDR3 is made up of 14 amino acids. CDR3: CASSWGGGNEKLFF. The DNA for the CDR3 is TGTGCCAGCAGTTGGGGGGGAGGAAATGAAAAACTGTTTTTT.

Notes on this clone: At the DNA level, this CDR3 is encoded by other sequences in the same sample as well. This chain uses TRBV9 with TRBJ2-2, with 7 bases matching TRBD2. V shed 0 bases, J shed 5 bases, and the junction held 1 base outside the gene matches. From germline, CDR1 is SGDLS and CDR2 YYNGEE. The CDR3 is made up of 14 amino acids. The CDR3 region is CASSVAGGTGELFF. CDR3 DNA sequence: TGTGCCAGCAGCGTAGCGGGAGGAACCGGGGAGCTGTTTTTT.

This clone has only a few counts. The chain uses TRBV7-2 and TRBJ1-5; D may be TRBD1 (6 bases). Germline V lookup: CDR1 SGHTA, CDR2 FQGNSA. This CDR3 is 13 amino acids long. The germline V and J ends were trimmed by 8 bases and 6 bases, with 14 bases remaining between them. The CDR3 is CASSREGGQPQHF. As DNA, the CDR3 is TGTGCCAGCTCCCGAGAGGGGGGTCAGCCCCAGCATTTT.

The chain has TRBV15 and TRBJ1-6, with TRBD1 as a possible D gene (5 bases). V was clipped by 9 bases and J by 6 bases, with 12 bases between them. CDR1 and CDR2 from the germline V gene are LNHNV and YYDKDF (reference sequence). The CDR3 has 13 amino acids. The CDR3 sequence: CATTRGPNSPLHF. The CDR3, as DNA: TGTGCCACAACAAGGGGTCCTAATTCACCCCTCCACTTT.

The rearrangement uses TRBV5-1 and TRBJ2-7; D is tentatively TRBD1 or TRBD2 (5 bases each). This CDR3 has 13 amino acids. From germline, CDR1 is SGHRS and CDR2 YFSETQ. Trimming left V 1 base short and J 5 bases short, with 10 bases between. The CDR3 here is CASSLQGTDEQYF. In nucleotides, the CDR3 is TGCGCCAGCAGCTTGCAAGGGACCGACGAGCAGTACTTC.

CDR3 sequence (DNA): TGTGCCAGCAGCTTAGAAAGCGGAAGACAGGGAAACATACGCTACGAGCAGTACTTC. It codes for CASSLESGRQGNIRYEQYF. This sequence joins TRBV7-3 and TRBJ2-7; 7 bases line up with TRBD1. V lost 2 bases, J lost 3 bases, and 19 bases stayed unmatched. Germline CDR1 reads SGHTA; CDR2 reads FQGTGA. This CDR3 comprises 19 residues.

For the CDR3, the DNA is TGTGCCAGCAGCTCAACACAGGGGGCAAGTGGGGAGACCCAGTACTTC. Translation: CASSSTQGASGETQYF. The chain has TRBV4-2 and TRBJ2-5; 9 bases are a match to TRBD1. CDR3 length equals 16 residues. Trimming cost V 5 bases and J 5 bases; bases outside gene matches: 12. Germline lookup yields CDR1 LGHNA and CDR2 YNFKEQ.

The chain couples TRBV29-1 to TRBJ2-7; 9 bases match TRBD1. The CDR3 runs to 15 residues. Losses at the gene ends were 1 base for V and 1 base for J; bases not matched to a gene: 5. The germline V gene encodes CDR1 SQVTM and CDR2 ANQGSEA. This CDR3 is CSVEARDRGSYEQYF. The CDR3 DNA reads as TGCAGCGTTGAAGCCCGAGACAGGGGGTCCTACGAGCAGTACTTC.

The V call is TRBV9, the J call TRBJ1-1, with 8 bases that match TRBD1. The junction had 4 bases not matched to a gene; V was cut back by 4 bases and J by 2 bases. The CDR3 is made up of 14 amino acids. Germline V gene data show CDR1 as SGDLS and CDR2 as YYNGEE. CDR3: CASSKGQGNTEAFF. The DNA for the CDR3 is TGTGCCAGCAGCAAAGGACAGGGAAACACTGAAGCTTTCTTT.

The genes are TRBV30 and TRBJ1-5; no clear D. In germline, CDR1 is GTSNPN, CDR2 SVGIG (reference sequence). V lost 1 base to trimming and J lost 11 bases, with 12 bases between them. CDR3 size: 12 residues. Here the CDR3 reads CAWSGNGGAQHF. CDR3 bases: TGTGCCTGGAGTGGGAATGGCGGAGCCCAGCATTTT.

V usage is TRBV5-4 and J usage is TRBJ2-4; 12 bases match TRBD2. Germline loops: CDR1 SGHNT, CDR2 YYREEE (reference sequence). This CDR3 comprises 17 residues. V lost 1 base, J lost 6 bases, and 8 bases stayed unmatched. CDR3 protein: CASSLYLTSGSGNIQYF. In DNA form, the CDR3 reads TGTGCCAGCAGCTTGTACCTGACTAGCGGGAGTGGAAACATTCAGTACTTC.

V and J are TRBV5-5 and TRBJ1-4; D unresolved. V was shortened by 0 bases and J by 3 bases, with 12 bases between the two germline ends. The CDR3 totals 16 residues. Germline CDR1 reads SGHKS; CDR2 reads YYEKEE (reference sequence). The CDR3 loop is CASSLVSSRSNEKLFF. The DNA for the CDR3 is TGTGCCAGCAGCTTGGTATCTTCGCGGTCTAATGAAAAACTGTTTTTT.

The chain carries TRBV7-3 and TRBJ2-1, with no clear D. The CDR3 runs 15 residues. The germline gives CDR1 SGHTA, CDR2 FQGTGA. With 5 bases removed from V and 6 bases from J, the gap between germline ends came to 17 bases. The CDR3 sequence: CASSPSVKPLNEQFF. CDR3 bases: TGTGCCAGCAGCCCAAGTGTCAAGCCCCTCAATGAGCAGTTCTTC.

The chain couples TRBV7-2 to TRBJ2-7; D is possibly TRBD1 (6 bases). The CDR3 covers 14 residues. Trimming left V 3 bases short and J 7 bases short, with 16 bases between. Per the germline V gene, CDR1 is SGHTA and CDR2 is FQGNSA. CDR3 sequence (DNA): TGTGCCAGCAGCTTTTTGGACAGAGTCTGGGAGCAGTACTTC. Translation: CASSFLDRVWEQYF.

Here the CDR3 reads CASSSGTNYGYTF. The DNA for the CDR3 is TGTGCCAGCAGCTCCGGGACAAACTATGGCTACACCTTC. V gene TRBV6-1 combines with J gene TRBJ1-2, with TRBD1 as a possible D gene (6 bases). The CDR3 runs 13 residues. Germline V gene lookup returns CDR1 MNHNS and CDR2 SASEGT. Trimming pared 6 bases from V and 2 bases from J, leaving 10 bases between.

This chain joins TRBV7-6 and TRBJ2-2; D is unresolved. The germline gives CDR1 SGHVS, CDR2 FNYEAQ. This CDR3 has 11 residues. Trimming removed 2 bases at V and 5 bases at J, with 0 bases between. CDR3: CASSLTGELFF. As DNA, the CDR3 is TGTGCCAGCAGCTTAACCGGGGAGCTGTTTTTT. Complete variable domain (other parts from reference TRBV7-6 and TRBJ2-2): GAGVSQSPRYKVTKRGQDVALRCDPISGHVSLYWYRQALGQGPEFLTYFNYEAQQDKSGLPNDRFSAERPEGSISTLTIQRTEQRDSAMYRCASSLTGELFFGEGSRLTVL.

The chain links TRBV11-2 to TRBJ2-7; 9 bases are a match to TRBD2. Per the germline V gene, CDR1 is SGHAT and CDR2 is FQNNGV. V shed 5 bases and J 0 bases; nucleotides not matched to a gene: 5. The CDR3 runs 15 residues. The CDR3 spells CASSQNSGGSYEQYF. The CDR3 nucleotides read TGTGCCAGCAGCCAGAATAGCGGGGGCTCCTACGAGCAGTACTTC.

The chain combines TRBV5-4 with TRBJ1-1; D might be TRBD1 (6 bases). This CDR3 comprises 15 residues. Germline V lookup: CDR1 SGHNT, CDR2 YYREEE (reference sequence). V was cut by 3 bases and J by 0 bases, with 12 bases left in between. CDR3 bases: TGTGCCAGCAGCTCGGACAGAGCTATGAACACTGAAGCTTTCTTT. Translating it yields CASSSDRAMNTEAFF.